This passage covers 28 T cell receptor beta chains from one sample sequenced in a study of vaccination and CD4 T cells after COVID-19. Their antigens remain unidentified. The treatment here: roughly ten-day PBMC culture with coronavirus spike peptide pools or control peptides (ViraFEST assay). An Oncomine TCR Beta short-read assay was used to sequence the DNA from cultured CD4+ T cells. TCRdb used MiXCR to reprocess the PCR reads, holding one entry per CDR3 protein. The table includes 10,000 to 15,000 distinct CDR3 sequences, 74% detected once. Sequenced input: CD4+ T cells from blood, cultured in vitro. The receptors derive from a human donor who had recovered from COVID-19.

CDR3 region: CASSDNTGEQETQYF. The CDR3 coding sequence is TGTGCCAGCAGCGACAACACAGGGGAGCAAGAGACCCAGTACTTC. The chain employs TRBV2 and TRBJ2-5, with 7 positions matching TRBD1. J lost 2 bases, V lost 6 bases, and 9 bases had no gene match. Germline-derived CDR1 and CDR2 are SNHLY and FYNNEI. This CDR3 comprises 15 residues. Full variable domain (remainder filled in from reference TRBV2 and TRBJ2-5): EPEVTQTPSHQVTQMGQEVILRCVPISNHLYFYWYRQILGQKVEFLVSFYNNEISEKSEIFDDQFSVERPDGSNFTLKIRSTKLEDSAMYFCASSDNTGEQETQYFGPGTRLLVL.

The rearrangement uses TRBV20-1 and TRBJ2-7, with D perhaps TRBD1 or TRBD2 (5 bases each). V shed 3 bases and J shed 3 bases, with 15 bases lying between them. CDR3 length equals 14 residues. From germline, CDR1 is DFQATT and CDR2 SNEGSKA (reference sequence). As DNA, the CDR3 is TGCAGTGCTAGTGGACATCTTGCGGGCTACGAGCAGTACTTC. Encoded protein: CSASGHLAGYEQYF.

This clonotype was observed a handful of times. This chain joins TRBV10-3 and TRBJ2-7; 9 bases map to TRBD1. The V gene's germline CDR1 is ENHRY and CDR2 SYGVKD. The CDR3 is made up of 15 amino acids. V lost 8 bases and J lost 2; bases outside the gene matches: 10. CDR3 sequence (DNA): TGTGCCATCTCCGGAGGACAGGGGAAAGCCTACGAGCAGTACTTC. It encodes CAISGGQGKAYEQYF.

V is TRBV12-3 or TRBV12-4 and J is TRBJ1-5; no clear D. This CDR3 has 13 amino acids. V was trimmed by 2 bases and J by 4 bases, leaving 6 bases between them. CDR3 sequence (DNA): TGTGCCAGCAGTTTATTCGAGAATCAGCCCCAGCATTTT. It translates to CASSLFENQPQHF.

In its sample, this clonotype was seen a few times. The DNA for the CDR3 is TGTGCCAGCAGGCAGGAGGCTTCACCCCTCCACTTT. The encoded protein is CASRQEASPLHF. The chain carries TRBV27 and TRBJ1-6; no clear D. CDR1 is MNHEY and CDR2 is SMNVEV in the germline V gene (reference sequence). The CDR3 loop spans 12 amino acids. Trimming cost V 6 bases and J 9 bases, with 9 bases left between them.

V usage is TRBV24-1 and J usage is TRBJ2-5, with a weak D call TRBD2 (6 bases). The CDR3 covers 16 residues. Germline V gives CDR1 KGHDR, CDR2 SFDVKD. V gave up 7 bases and J gave up 1 base, with 18 bases separating them. CDR3 sequence: CATSTQVWGLQETQYF. The CDR3 DNA reads TGTGCCACCAGCACACAGGTCTGGGGACTCCAAGAGACCCAGTACTTC.

This clonotype appeared a few times. The chain employs TRBV7-2 and TRBJ1-4; no reliable D call. This CDR3 has 13 residues. CDR1 SGHTA and CDR2 FQGNSA come from the germline V gene. Deletions cut 1 base from V and 8 bases from J, with 8 bases between. CDR3 in DNA: TGTGCCAGCAGCTTAGTTGCAGACGAAAAACTGTTTTTT. This sequence encodes CASSLVADEKLFF.

The chain carries TRBV19 and TRBJ1-1; perhaps TRBD1 as D (6 bases). The germline CDR1 and CDR2 sequences are LNHDA and SQIVND (reference sequence). V lost 5 bases and J 6 bases, leaving 22 bases between the germline ends. This CDR3 has 16 amino acids. As DNA, the CDR3 is TGTGCCAGTAGTCCACTCCAGGGGCGCGTGGCCCCTGAAGCTTTCTTT. This encodes CASSPLQGRVAPEAFF.

The CDR3 sequence is CASTPGAGYGYTF. The CDR3 DNA reads TGTGCCAGCACCCCGGGGGCTGGCTATGGCTACACCTTC. The J gene is TRBJ1-2, the V gene TRBV6-2 or TRBV6-3, with D maybe TRBD1 (6 bases). CDR3 length equals 13 residues. Germline V lookup: CDR1 MNHEY, CDR2 SVGEGT. Trimming shortened V by 7 bases and J by 4 bases, and 13 bases separated the two germline ends.

This clonotype was observed a handful of times. V gene TRBV6-5 combines with J gene TRBJ1-2; D remains ambiguous. The CDR3 loop spans 13 amino acids. V was shortened by 0 bases and J by 8 bases, with 10 bases between the two germline ends. Germline-derived CDR1 and CDR2 are MNHEY and SVGAGI. The CDR3 is CASSYSLEGGYTF. CDR3 nucleotide sequence: TGTGCCAGCAGTTACTCGCTGGAGGGCGGCTACACCTTC.

This chain joins TRBV28 and TRBJ1-1, with D perhaps TRBD1 (5 bases). Germline V CDR1 and CDR2: MDHEN, SYDVKM. The CDR3 runs 14 residues. Trimming took off 5 bases at V and 0 bases at J, with 10 bases between the two ends. The CDR3 loop is CASSPRQLNTEAFF. The CDR3 DNA is TGTGCCAGCAGTCCCCGACAGCTGAACACTGAAGCTTTCTTT.

V gene TRBV30 combines with J gene TRBJ2-5; 13 positions agree with TRBD2. The trim removed 1 base at V and 4 bases at J, leaving 6 bases unmatched. Germline lookup yields CDR1 GTSNPN and CDR2 SVGIG (reference sequence). The CDR3 extends over 16 amino acids. The CDR3 DNA follows: TGTGCCTGGAGTGATCGGACTAGCGGGAGACGAGAGACCCAGTACTTC. It specifies CAWSDRTSGRRETQYF.

The V call is TRBV6-5, the J call TRBJ1-5; 7 bases map to TRBD1. This CDR3 contains 15 residues. V was pared by 0 bases and J by 6 bases, with 5 bases of the junction left unmatched. Germline CDR1 and CDR2: MNHEY and SVGAGI. The CDR3 nucleotides read TGTGCCAGCAGTTACTCACCGGACAGGCGTCAGCCCCAGCATTTT. Its translation: CASSYSPDRRQPQHF.

This clonotype was seen only once. The chain is built from TRBV7-9 and TRBJ2-3, with TRBD1 identical over 10 bases. Germline CDR1 and CDR2: SEHNR and FQNEAQ (reference sequence). This CDR3 comprises 14 residues. V shed 3 bases and J 5 bases; nucleotides not matched to a gene: 2. The CDR3 region has the DNA TGTGCCAGCAGCTTCGACAGGGGGCGAGATACGCAGTATTTT. Translated, it gives CASSFDRGRDTQYF.

This CDR3 is CAISEGSNQPQHF. The CDR3 region has the DNA TGTGCCATCAGTGAAGGTAGCAATCAGCCCCAGCATTTT. This sequence joins TRBV10-3 and TRBJ1-5; no clear D. The germline gives CDR1 ENHRY, CDR2 SYGVKD. The CDR3 extends over 13 amino acids. Between the trimmed V and J ends, which lost 3 bases and 0 bases, there was a span of 3 bases.

V usage is TRBV14 and J usage is TRBJ1-2; 10 positions match TRBD1. Looked up from germline, CDR1 is SGHDN and CDR2 is FVKESK. This CDR3 region has 15 residues. V lost 4 bases to trimming and J lost 7 bases; unmatched junction nucleotides: 9. The CDR3, as DNA: TGTGCCAGCAGCCGACTGAATGGACAGGGGGGTGGCTACACCTTC. Protein product: CASSRLNGQGGGYTF.

To note about this clonotype: One junction end does not reproduce the germline sequence, and a read error may be involved. V usage is TRBV7-9 and J usage is TRBJ2-1; D is undetermined. Germline V gene sequence: CDR1 SEHNR, CDR2 FQNEAQ (reference sequence). The length of the CDR3 is 8 residues. The CDR3 DNA reads as TGTGCCAGCAGCTTAGACAGTTTC. Amino acid sequence: CASSLDSF. The full variable domain, with the rest looked up from reference TRBV7-9 and TRBJ2-1, is DTGVSQNPRHKITKRGQNVTFRCDPISEHNRLYWYRQTLGQGPEFLTYFQNEAQLEKSRLLSDRFSAERPKGSFSTLEIQRTEQGDSAMYLCASSLDSFGPGTRLTVL.

V is TRBV28 and J is TRBJ1-3, with TRBD1 matching 8 bases. Germline CDR1 MDHEN, CDR2 SYDVKM. V shed 8 bases and J 6 bases; nucleotides not matched to a gene: 6. The length of the CDR3 is 13 residues. The CDR3 nucleotides read TGTGCCAGCCGCTACAGGGGGGAAAACACCATATATTTT. Translated: CASRYRGENTIYF.

The genes are TRBV7-2 and TRBJ2-2; 9 nucleotides match TRBD1. Germline values: CDR1 SGHTA, CDR2 FQGNSA. The CDR3 extends over 15 amino acids. V trimming: 5 bases; J trimming: 4 bases; junction bases outside the gene matches: 5. The CDR3, as DNA: TGTGCCAGCAGCCGACAGGGGGTGAGCACCGGGGAGCTGTTTTTT. Translation gives CASSRQGVSTGELFF.

The V gene is TRBV20-1, the J gene TRBJ2-1; possibly TRBD2 for D (6 bases). Germline V gene lookup returns CDR1 DFQATT and CDR2 SNEGSKA (reference sequence). The CDR3 loop spans 14 amino acids. The V end was cut by 5 bases, the J end by 6 bases, with 17 bases between. The CDR3 coding sequence is TGCAGTGCTTTAGCGGACCGAAGGGGCAATGAGCAGTTCTTC. Translation: CSALADRRGNEQFF.

This clonotype was seen more than once but under ten times. The rearrangement uses TRBV7-9 and TRBJ1-5; D not resolved. V lost 3 bases and J 6 bases, leaving 12 bases between the germline ends. The CDR3 covers 14 residues. Germline assignment: CDR1 SEHNR and CDR2 FQNEAQ (reference sequence). In DNA, the CDR3 is TGTGCCAGCAGCTTTTTCAGGTTGGCTCAGCCCCAGCATTTT. Translation: CASSFFRLAQPQHF.

The chain joins TRBV20-1 to TRBJ1-4; D perhaps matches TRBD1 (6 bases). The germline gives CDR1 DFQATT, CDR2 SNEGSKA (reference sequence). The CDR3 is 13 residues long. The CDR3 nucleotides read TGCATGGTGGGGGGGCCAACTAATGAAAAACTGTTTTTT. This codes for CMVGGPTNEKLFF.

The rearrangement links TRBV28 to TRBJ1-5; D not certain. Deletions cut 0 bases from V and 3 bases from J, with 3 bases between. The CDR3 contains 13 residues. Germline values: CDR1 MDHEN, CDR2 SYDVKM. The CDR3 bases are TGTGCCAGCAGTTTATGGCTCAATCAGCCCCAGCATTTT. This codes for CASSLWLNQPQHF. The full variable domain, in which reference TRBV28 and TRBJ1-5 provide the parts outside the CDR3, is DVKVTQSSRYLVKRTGEKVFLECVQDMDHENMFWYRQDPGLGLRLIYFSYDVKMKEKGDIPEGYSVSREKKERFSLILESASTNQTSMYLCASSLWLNQPQHFGDGTRLSIL.

The chain uses TRBV7-2 and TRBJ2-2; 8 bases line up with TRBD1. Germline V gene lookup returns CDR1 SGHTA and CDR2 FQGNSA. The V segment lost 2 bases and the J segment 13 bases; nucleotides outside the gene matches: 6. The CDR3 contains 13 residues. CDR3 amino acids: CASSLKQGVRLFF. The DNA of the CDR3 is TGTGCCAGCAGCTTAAAACAGGGGGTCCGGCTGTTTTTT.

The chain carries TRBV12-3 or TRBV12-4 and TRBJ1-1, with D possibly matching TRBD1 (6 bases). The CDR3 length is 13 residues. Trimming pared 7 bases from V and 6 bases from J, leaving 15 bases between. Written as DNA, the CDR3 is TGTGCCAGCACCCTGATACAGGGAGCTGAAGCTTTCTTT. Translating gives CASTLIQGAEAFF.

The CDR3 reads CSVPDGYTF. The CDR3 DNA reads as TGCAGCGTCCCTGATGGCTACACCTTC. This chain links TRBV29-1 with TRBJ1-2; no reliable D call. V lost 6 bases and J lost 6, with 5 bases in between. The CDR3 length is 9 residues. The germline V gene has CDR1 SQVTM and CDR2 ANQGSEA.

The rearrangement links TRBV27 to TRBJ1-5; unclear D gene. This CDR3 is 13 amino acids long. V lost 5 bases to trimming and J lost 4 bases, with 9 bases between them. Germline V lookup: CDR1 MNHEY, CDR2 SMNVEV (reference sequence). The CDR3 nucleotides are TGTGCCAGCAGTCCATGGGATAATCAGCCCCAGCATTTT. Protein product: CASSPWDNQPQHF.

The rearrangement links TRBV30 to TRBJ1-1, with 8 positions matching TRBD1. With 4 bases clipped from V and 1 base from J, the junction kept 11 bases outside the gene matches. CDR1 GTSNPN and CDR2 SVGIG come from the germline V gene (reference sequence). The CDR3 runs to 16 residues. CDR3 in amino acids: CAWIRTGMIKNTEAFF. The CDR3 DNA is TGTGCCTGGATAAGGACAGGGATGATAAAGAACACTGAAGCTTTCTTT.